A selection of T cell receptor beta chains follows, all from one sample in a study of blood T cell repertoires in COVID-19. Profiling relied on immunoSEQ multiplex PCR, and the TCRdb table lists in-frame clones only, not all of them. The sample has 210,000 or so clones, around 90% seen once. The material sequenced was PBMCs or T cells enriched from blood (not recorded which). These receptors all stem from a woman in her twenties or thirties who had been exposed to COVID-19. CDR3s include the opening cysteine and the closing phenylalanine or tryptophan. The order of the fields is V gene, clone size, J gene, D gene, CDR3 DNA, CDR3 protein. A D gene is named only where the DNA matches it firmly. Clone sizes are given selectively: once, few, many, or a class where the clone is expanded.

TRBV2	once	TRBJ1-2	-	TGTGCCAGCAGTCCGGGAGCGGGCGGCTACACCTTC	CASSPGAGGYTF
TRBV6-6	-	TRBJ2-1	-	TGTGCCAGCAGCCGCGGAGGCAGCAACAATGAGCAGTTCTTC	CASSRGGSNNEQFF
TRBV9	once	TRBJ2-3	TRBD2	TGTGCCAGCAGTAATCTAGCGGGAGTGAGAACAGATACGCAGTATTTT	CASSNLAGVRTDTQYF
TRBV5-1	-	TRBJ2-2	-	TGCGCCAGCAGCGTCAGCGGGAACACCGGGGAGCTGTTTTTT	CASSVSGNTGELFF
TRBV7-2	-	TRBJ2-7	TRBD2	TGTGCCAGCAGCTTAGGTCCAAAGCGGGAGTACGAGCAGTACTTC	CASSLGPKREYEQYF
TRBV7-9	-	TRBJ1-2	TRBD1	TGTGCCAGCAGCTTAGGTTCTGGACAGGTCGGTGGCTACACCTTC	CASSLGSGQVGGYTF
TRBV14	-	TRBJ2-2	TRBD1	TGTGCCAGCAGACGGACAGGGCAGTCCGGGGAGCTGTTTTTT	CASRRTGQSGELFF
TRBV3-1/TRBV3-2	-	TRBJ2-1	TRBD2	TGTGCCAGCAGCCCCGGACTAGCGGGGTTCTACAATGAGCAGTTCTTC	CASSPGLAGFYNEQFF
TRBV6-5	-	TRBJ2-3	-	TGTGCCAGCAGCCCAATCCGGAGCACAGATACGCAGTATTTT	CASSPIRSTDTQYF
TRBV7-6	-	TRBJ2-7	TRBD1	TGTGCCAGCAGCTCCGGGACAGGCGCCGTCGGGCAGTACTTC	CASSSGTGAVGQYF
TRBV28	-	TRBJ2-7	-	TGTGCCAGCAGATCTGACTGGAAGTGGTACTTC	CASRSDWKWYF
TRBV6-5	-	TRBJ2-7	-	TGTGCCAGCAGGGTAAAGACAGCTTACGAGCAGTACTTC	CASRVKTAYEQYF
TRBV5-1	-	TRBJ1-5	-	TGCGCCAGCAGCTTAACAGGGAATAGCAATCAGCCCCAGCATTTT	CASSLTGNSNQPQHF
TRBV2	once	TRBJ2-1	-	TGTGCCAGCAGTGACTTATCGAGCTCCTACAATGAGCAGTTCTTC	CASSDLSSSYNEQFF
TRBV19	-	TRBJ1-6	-	TGTGCCAGTAGTCGGCAGGGTAATTCACCCCTCCACTTT	CASSRQGNSPLHF
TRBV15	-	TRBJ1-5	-	TGTGCCACCAGCAGAGATCGGTCCTTTCAGCCCCAGCATTTT	CATSRDRSFQPQHF
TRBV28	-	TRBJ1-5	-	TGTGCCAGCAGACTCCCCGGGACACCCTATAGCAATCAGCCCCAGCATTTT	CASRLPGTPYSNQPQHF
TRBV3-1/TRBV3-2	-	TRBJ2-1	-	TGTGCCAGCAGCCAAGATGGAGGGTTGTCCGGTGAGCAGTTCTTC	CASSQDGGLSGEQFF
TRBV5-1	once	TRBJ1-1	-	TGCGCCAGCAGCTTTTTGCCAGGGGCGAACACTGAAGCTTTCTTT	CASSFLPGANTEAFF
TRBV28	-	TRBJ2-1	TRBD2	TGTGCCAGCAGTTCCTCCGGGACTAGCTTTCTCGACAATGAGCAGTTCTTC	CASSSSGTSFLDNEQFF
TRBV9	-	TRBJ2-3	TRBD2	TGTGCCAGCAGCGGCACTAGCGGGAGTTTCACAGATACGCAGTATTTT	CASSGTSGSFTDTQYF
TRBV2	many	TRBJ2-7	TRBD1	TGTGCCGGACAACAGGGGTCCGGTTACGAGCAGTACTTC	CAGQQGSGYEQYF
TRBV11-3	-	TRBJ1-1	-	TGTGCCAGCAGCTTAATCCCGCGTGCTGAAGCTTTCTTT	CASSLIPRAEAFF
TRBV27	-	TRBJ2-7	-	TGTGCCAGCAGTCCGGGAGCCTCCAACCTAGTCCTGTACGAGCAGTACTTC	CASSPGASNLVLYEQYF
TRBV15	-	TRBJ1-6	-	TGTGCCACCAGCATCAGGTCAGATTCACCCCTCCACTTT	CATSIRSDSPLHF
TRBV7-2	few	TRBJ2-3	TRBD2	TGTGCCAGCAAAAGTCGGGGGAGGGCCAATACGCAGTATTTT	CASKSRGRANTQYF
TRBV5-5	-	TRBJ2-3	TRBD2	TGTGCCAGCAGCTTGGGGCTAGCGGGAGTGGATACGCAGTATTTT	CASSLGLAGVDTQYF
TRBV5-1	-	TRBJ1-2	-	TGCGCCAGCAGCTTGGAGGGCCAGGGCTATGGCTACACCTTC	CASSLEGQGYGYTF
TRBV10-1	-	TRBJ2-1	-	TGCGCCAGCAGCCGGGAGAATGAGCAGTTCTTC	CASSRENEQFF
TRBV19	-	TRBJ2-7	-	TGTGCCAGTAGTATCGTCAGGGGAAGACCGTACGAGCAGTACTTC	CASSIVRGRPYEQYF
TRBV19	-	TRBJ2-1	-	TGTGCCAGTCAAGTGGGAGGTCCAGGGAGCTCCTACAATGAGCAGTTCTTC	CASQVGGPGSSYNEQFF
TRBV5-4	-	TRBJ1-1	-	TGTGCCAGCAGCTTGGAGGGGCTACGCCGCGTCACTGAAGCTTTCTTT	CASSLEGLRRVTEAFF
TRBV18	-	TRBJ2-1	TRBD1	TGTGCCAGCAAACAGGGGAATGAGCAGTTCTTC	CASKQGNEQFF
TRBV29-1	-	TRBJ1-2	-	TGCAGCGTTGAAGATCGACACCTTTATGGCTACACCTTC	CSVEDRHLYGYTF
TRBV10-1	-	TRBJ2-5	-	TGCGCCAGCAGTGAGTCTGCAGGTCAAGAGACCCAGTACTTC	CASSESAGQETQYF
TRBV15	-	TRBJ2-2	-	TGTGCCACCAGTAGGACAGTAACGAACACCGGGGAGCTGTTTTTT	CATSRTVTNTGELFF
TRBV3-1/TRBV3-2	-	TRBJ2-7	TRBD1	TGTGCCAGCAGCCAAGTCGGCACAGGACAGGTGGAGCAGTACTTC	CASSQVGTGQVEQYF
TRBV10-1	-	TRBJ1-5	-	TGCGCCAGCAGTACAGGAACTGCTCAGCCCCAGCATTTT	CASSTGTAQPQHF
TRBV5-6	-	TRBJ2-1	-	TGTGCCAGCAGCTTGGAACAGGGTAGGGATGAGCAGTTCTTC	CASSLEQGRDEQFF
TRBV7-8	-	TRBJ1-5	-	TGTGCCAGCAGCTCCGCCCACAGGGTTGACCAGCCCCAGCATTTT	CASSSAHRVDQPQHF
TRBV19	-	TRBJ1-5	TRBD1	TGTGCCAGCCGGACAGGCCCGTTACTTTATAGCAATCAGCCCCAGCATTTT	CASRTGPLLYSNQPQHF
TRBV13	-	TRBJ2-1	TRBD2	TGTGCCAGCAGCTTAACTTTAGCGGGAGGGAGCTACAATGAGCAGTTCTTC	CASSLTLAGGSYNEQFF
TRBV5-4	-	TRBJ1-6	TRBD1	TGTGCCAGCAGCTTGGAGGACAGGGCCTCCGATCTCCACTTT	CASSLEDRASDLHF
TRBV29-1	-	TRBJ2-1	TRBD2	TGCAGCTTGGGCATGGCGGGAGGGGGTGGAGGTGAGCAGTTCTTC	CSLGMAGGGGGEQFF
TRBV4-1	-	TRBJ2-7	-	TGCGCCAGCAGCCAAACAGGGCTTCGCGAGCAGTACTTC	CASSQTGLREQYF
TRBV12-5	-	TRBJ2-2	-	TGTGCTAGTGGTCACGGGACTGCCGCGTACACCGGGGAGCTGTTTTTT	CASGHGTAAYTGELFF
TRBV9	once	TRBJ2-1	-	TGTGCCAGCAGCGTAGTGGATAGCGGTACGGCCTACAATGAGCAGTTCTTC	CASSVVDSGTAYNEQFF
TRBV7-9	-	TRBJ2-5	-	TGTGCCAGCAGCTTAGGGTCAGGGAAGGAGACCCAGTACTTC	CASSLGSGKETQYF
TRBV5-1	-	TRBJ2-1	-	TGCGCCAGCAGGAAGAAAAGCGGAGGGTCCTACAATGAGCAGTTCTTC	CASRKKSGGSYNEQFF